These 21 T cell receptor beta chains were sequenced from one sample in a study of early T cells in non-severe SARS-CoV-2 infection. TCRdb recomputed calls from the 5' RACE reads with MiXCR, one row per CDR3 protein. The data hold about 35,000 distinct CDR3 sequences, with less than 8% observed a single time. Sequencing was done on a sample of whole blood. The receptors here all came from an adult who was a healthcare worker with PCR-confirmed SARS-CoV-2 infection or an uninfected control (not recorded which).

In its sample, this clonotype was seen many times. This chain links TRBV28 with TRBJ2-7; no clear D. The germline CDR1 and CDR2 sequences are MDHEN and SYDVKM. V shed 7 bases and J shed 2 bases, with 15 bases lying between them. This CDR3 comprises 14 residues. The CDR3 sequence: CASTTPAQTYEQYF. The CDR3 bases are TGTGCCAGCACCACCCCGGCACAAACCTACGAGCAGTACTTC.

This clonotype came up many times. The chain's CDR3 is CASSLDGSSGNTIYF. CDR3 DNA: TGTGCCAGCAGCTTAGACGGATCCTCTGGAAACACCATATATTTT. The chain recombines TRBV7-2 with TRBJ1-3, with unresolved D. The length of the CDR3 is 15 residues. CDR1 and CDR2 (germline): SGHTA, FQGNSA. Between the trimmed V and J ends, which lost 1 base and 0 bases, there was a span of 7 bases.

This clonotype was seen many times. The J gene is TRBJ1-5, the V gene TRBV19, with no clear D. The CDR3 consists of 13 residues. The germline V gene has CDR1 LNHDA and CDR2 SQIVND (reference sequence). The V end was cut by 4 bases, the J end by 0 bases, with 4 bases between. DNA for the CDR3: TGTGCCAGTAGTAAGTATAGCAATCAGCCCCAGCATTTT. Encoded protein: CASSKYSNQPQHF.

This clonotype was observed many times. The chain uses TRBV20-1 and TRBJ2-2; the match to TRBD2 covers 10 bases. The CDR3 has 14 residues. V shed 5 bases, J shed 1 base, and the junction held 1 base outside the gene matches. Germline CDR1 reads DFQATT; CDR2 reads SNEGSKA (reference sequence). In DNA, the CDR3 is TGCAGTGCTGGGACTAGCGAGAACACCGGGGAGCTGTTTTTT. Translating it yields CSAGTSENTGELFF.

The genes are TRBV28 and TRBJ1-2; perhaps TRBD1 as D (5 bases). Between the trimmed V and J ends, which lost 4 bases and 4 bases, there was a span of 16 bases. Germline CDR1 MDHEN, CDR2 SYDVKM. The CDR3 covers 15 residues. The CDR3 reads CASSSIDRVFYGYTF. For the CDR3, the DNA is TGTGCCAGCAGTTCGATCGACAGAGTCTTCTATGGCTACACCTTC.

This clonotype was found a few times. The chain is built from TRBV7-6 and TRBJ1-2, with a tentative D call TRBD1 (6 bases). Per the germline V gene, CDR1 is SGHVS and CDR2 is FNYEAQ. Trimming pared 2 bases from V and 6 bases from J, leaving 10 bases between. CDR3 length: 13 residues. The CDR3 region is CASSLWGADGYTF. The CDR3 DNA follows: TGTGCCAGCAGCTTATGGGGGGCTGATGGCTACACCTTC.

By share, this clonotype ranks as medium-sized. The V and J genes are TRBV20-1 and TRBJ1-3; D remains unclear. Trimming pared 3 bases from V and 2 bases from J, leaving 8 bases between. The germline gives CDR1 DFQATT, CDR2 SNEGSKA (reference sequence). The CDR3 consists of 13 residues. CDR3: CSASWLTGNTIYF. The DNA of the CDR3 is TGCAGTGCTAGTTGGTTAACTGGAAACACCATATATTTT.

This clonotype occurred many times. This sequence joins TRBV20-1 and TRBJ1-2; the D is unclear. Trimming stripped 3 bases from V and 5 bases from J, with 10 bases between. The CDR3 is 12 amino acids. The V gene's germline CDR1 is DFQATT and CDR2 SNEGSKA (reference sequence). CDR3 nucleotides: TGCAGTGCTAGCGAGGGCGGGTATGGCTACACCTTC. Its translation: CSASEGGYGYTF.

This clonotype was seen repeatedly, ten times or more. The rearrangement joins TRBV14 to TRBJ2-7; 7 bases match TRBD1. The CDR3 totals 14 residues. The trim removed 3 bases at V and 5 bases at J, leaving 7 bases unmatched. From germline, CDR1 is SGHDN and CDR2 FVKESK. This CDR3 reads CASSHPGQDNEQYF. CDR3 sequence (DNA): TGTGCCAGCAGCCACCCCGGACAGGACAACGAGCAGTACTTC.

This clonotype was seen ten or more times. V usage is TRBV20-1 and J usage is TRBJ1-5; TRBD1 matches 12 bases. Looked up from germline, CDR1 is DFQATT and CDR2 is SNEGSKA (reference sequence). The trim removed 6 bases at V and 6 bases at J, leaving 9 bases unmatched. The CDR3 sequence is 15 residues long. CDR3 sequence reads: CSAGGGTGGSQPQHF. The CDR3, as DNA: TGCAGTGCGGGAGGAGGGACAGGGGGCAGTCAGCCCCAGCATTTT.

This clonotype was seen many times. The genes are TRBV29-1 and TRBJ2-2, with D uncertain. Trimming stripped 4 bases from V and 4 bases from J, with 13 bases between. CDR1 and CDR2 (germline): SQVTM, ANQGSEA. The CDR3 runs to 14 residues. The CDR3 spells CSVVVRRGTGELFF. The CDR3 DNA is TGCAGCGTTGTGGTGCGTCGCGGCACCGGGGAGCTGTTTTTT.

This clonotype was detected ten times or more. The V call is TRBV12-3 or TRBV12-4, the J call TRBJ2-3; D is undetermined. Trimming left V 4 bases short and J 8 bases short, with 10 bases between. The CDR3 covers 12 residues. In DNA form, the CDR3 reads TGTGCCAGCAGTTCGCCGATAGCTACGCAGTATTTT. The encoded protein is CASSSPIATQYF.

The chain employs TRBV5-1 and TRBJ1-1; D not certain. The CDR3 length is 14 residues. Germline CDR1 is SGHRS and CDR2 is YFSETQ. The V end was cut by 3 bases, the J end by 4 bases, with 13 bases between. CDR3 bases: TGCGCCAGCAGCTGGAACAGAAGGATCACTGAAGCTTTCTTT. Protein: CASSWNRRITEAFF.

This clonotype was seen many times. CDR3 protein: CASSQVRTLNTEAFF. DNA for the CDR3: TGTGCCAGCAGCCAAGTAAGGACACTGAACACTGAAGCTTTCTTT. The chain carries TRBV3-1 and TRBJ1-1, with D perhaps matching TRBD1 (5 bases). This CDR3 has 15 residues. Looked up from germline, CDR1 is LGHDT and CDR2 is YNNKEL (reference sequence). V lost 1 base and J lost 0, with 9 bases in between. Combining the CDR3 with reference TRBV3-1 and TRBJ1-1 gives the whole variable domain DTAVSQTPKYLVTQMGNDKSIKCEQNLGHDTMYWYKQDSKKFLKIMFSYNNKELIINETVPNRFSPKSPDKAHLNLHINSLELGDSAVYFCASSQVRTLNTEAFFGQGTRLTVV.

The chain recombines TRBV7-9 with TRBJ2-7; 8 bases are a match to TRBD1. After removal of 5 bases from V and 4 bases from J, the junction contained 7 bases not matched to a gene. Germline assignment: CDR1 SEHNR and CDR2 FQNEAQ (reference sequence). This CDR3 region has 14 residues. CDR3 DNA sequence: TGTGCCAGCAGCCCCGCGGACAGGGTATACGAGCAGTACTTC. As protein: CASSPADRVYEQYF.

This clonotype has more than one count but fewer than ten. This chain uses TRBV28 with TRBJ2-7; a possible D gene is TRBD1 (5 bases). Germline loops: CDR1 MDHEN, CDR2 SYDVKM. The CDR3 sequence is 15 residues long. Trimming removed 6 bases at V and 3 bases at J, with 18 bases between. CDR3 in amino acids: CASSSSRGSGYEQYF. Written as DNA, the CDR3 is TGTGCCAGCAGCTCCAGTAGGGGATCAGGCTACGAGCAGTACTTC.

This clonotype was seen at least ten times. This sequence joins TRBV30 and TRBJ2-7; no clear D gene. The germline CDR1 and CDR2 sequences are GTSNPN and SVGIG (reference sequence). The CDR3 loop spans 12 amino acids. V was cut by 2 bases and J by 0 bases, with 5 bases left in between. CDR3 protein: CAWSPSSYEQYF. Here the CDR3 DNA reads TGTGCCTGGAGTCCTAGCTCCTACGAGCAGTACTTC.

This clonotype has at least ten counts. This chain links TRBV20-1 with TRBJ1-6; D unclear. Trimming cost V 5 bases and J 0 bases, with 11 bases left between them. This CDR3 contains 15 residues. From germline, CDR1 is DFQATT and CDR2 SNEGSKA (reference sequence). CDR3 coding DNA: TGCAGTGCTTTAGACCGGAGCTCCTATAATTCACCCCTCCACTTT. The encoded protein is CSALDRSSYNSPLHF.

This clonotype was seen only once. Possible read error: a much larger clone is one base away. CDR3 protein: CASSPVQNTEVFF. Here the CDR3 DNA reads TGCGCCAGCAGCCCCGTTCAGAACACTGAAGTTTTCTTT. J is TRBJ1-1 and V is TRBV5-1; D not resolved. This CDR3 comprises 13 residues. Germline V gives CDR1 SGHRS, CDR2 YFSETQ. The variable domain in full, with the rest retrieved from reference TRBV5-1 and TRBJ1-1, is KAGVTQTPRYLIKTRGQQVTLSCSPISGHRSVSWYQQTPGQGLQFLFEYFSETQRNKGNFPGRFSGRQFSNSRSEMNVSTLELGDSALYLCASSPVQNTEVFFGQGTRLTVV.

The chain is built from TRBV7-2 and TRBJ2-3; TRBD2 agrees at 8 bases. This CDR3 has 16 amino acids. V lost 5 bases, J lost 1 base, and 8 bases stayed unmatched. Per germline, CDR1 SGHTA and CDR2 FQGNSA. In DNA form, the CDR3 reads TGTGCCAGCAGCCGAGGTAGCGGGGCCGGCACAGATACGCAGTATTTT. Encoded protein: CASSRGSGAGTDTQYF.

This clonotype was counted once. A much bigger clone sits one base away, suggesting this may be a read error. CDR3 protein: CARGTGGRDTHYF. CDR3 DNA sequence: TGTGCCCGCGGGACAGGGGGGAGGGATACGCATTATTTT. The rearrangement uses TRBV7-2 and TRBJ2-3; 11 nucleotides line up with TRBD1. CDR3 length: 13 residues. Germline values: CDR1 SGHTA, CDR2 FQGNSA.